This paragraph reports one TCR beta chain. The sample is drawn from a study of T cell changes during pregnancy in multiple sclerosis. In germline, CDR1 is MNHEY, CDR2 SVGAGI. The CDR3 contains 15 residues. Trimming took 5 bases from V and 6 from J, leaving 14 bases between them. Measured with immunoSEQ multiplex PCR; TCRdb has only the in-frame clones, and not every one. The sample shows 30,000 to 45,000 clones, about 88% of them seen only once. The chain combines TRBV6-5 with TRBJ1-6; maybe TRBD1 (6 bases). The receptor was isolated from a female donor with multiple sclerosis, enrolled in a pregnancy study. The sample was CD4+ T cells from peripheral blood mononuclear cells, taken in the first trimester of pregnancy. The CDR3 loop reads CASSPTGAPNSPLHF. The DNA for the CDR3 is TGTGCCAGCAGTCCGACAGGTGCTCCTAATTCACCCCTCCACTTT.